Below are 20 T cell receptor beta chains sequenced from a single sample in a study of T cell clusters in autoimmune cytopenias. TRB was amplified by touch-down multiplex PCR, primer pools A and B combined. TCRdb re-called the multiplex PCR reads; every CDR3 protein appears as one record, without DNA. This sample's table reports 12,000 or so distinct CDR3 sequences. Tens of thousands of genome equivalents of blood DNA were amplified for TRB. This sample also appeared in a second study, on T cell repertoires in aging, cancer and after chemotherapy.

Sample: peripheral blood. The source of these receptors is a human donor in good health.

The V and J genes are TRBV28 and TRBJ2-3. This CDR3 has 15 amino acids. The germline V gene has CDR1 MDHEN and CDR2 SYDVKM. This CDR3 is CASSPIGPSTDTQYF.

The genes are TRBV28 and TRBJ2-3; TCRdb names TRBD2, which stays unverified in the absence of DNA. Germline assignment: CDR1 MDHEN and CDR2 SYDVKM. CDR3 length: 13 amino acids. The CDR3 sequence is CASIGGALDTQYF.

The genes are TRBV7-9 and TRBJ2-7; TCRdb picks TRBD1, but there is no DNA to check that call. Germline V lookup: CDR1 SEHNR, CDR2 FQNEAQ (reference sequence). The CDR3 totals 18 residues. The CDR3 loop reads CASSLGGTGDFHTYEQYF.

Judged by frequency, this clonotype is medium-sized. The chain recombines TRBV12-3 or TRBV12-4 with TRBJ2-7; TCRdb returns TRBD1, unconfirmable since there is no DNA. The CDR3 runs 13 residues. This CDR3 is CASSPSGPYEQYF.

The rearrangement links TRBV6-5 to TRBJ1-5; TCRdb's D gene call, TRBD1, goes unchecked for lack of DNA. The germline V gene has CDR1 MNHEY and CDR2 SVGAGI. This CDR3 spans 14 amino acids. CDR3 amino acids: CASSSLGGDQPQHF.

The chain carries TRBV4-3 and TRBJ2-1; absent DNA, TCRdb's TRBD2 call cannot be checked. Germline V CDR1 and CDR2: LGHNA, YSLEER. This CDR3 is 16 amino acids long. The CDR3 loop reads CASSQDPSASYNEQFF.

This clonotype is deemed medium-sized by its frequency. V and J are TRBV7-9 and TRBJ2-5; lacking DNA, the TRBD2 call made by TCRdb goes unchecked. Germline lookup yields CDR1 SEHNR and CDR2 FQNEAQ (reference sequence). CDR3 length: 16 residues. The CDR3: CASSPGLAGGQETQYF.

The chain has TRBV7-2 and TRBJ2-5; TCRdb gives TRBD2 as the D gene, but with no DNA this cannot be confirmed. Germline V gene sequence: CDR1 SGHTA, CDR2 FQGNSA. This CDR3 contains 15 residues. The chain's CDR3 is CASSPLQGGMQTQYF.

The chain uses TRBV19 and TRBJ2-7; TCRdb outputs TRBD1, but without DNA this stays unchecked. CDR1 is LNHDA and CDR2 is SQIVND in the germline V gene (reference sequence). This CDR3 contains 16 residues. CDR3 sequence reads: CASSIVRGAGMDEQYF.

The V gene is TRBV29-1, the J gene TRBJ2-2; TCRdb reports TRBD2, a call that lacks DNA to check it against. The germline gives CDR1 SQVTM, CDR2 ANQGSEA. CDR3 length equals 17 residues. This chain's CDR3 is CSVEDLRGGLNTGELFF.

This clonotype is deemed medium-sized by its frequency. CDR3: CASSVGQGAYEQYF. The rearrangement joins TRBV5-6 to TRBJ2-7; the TCRdb call, TRBD1, lacks DNA for checking. In germline, CDR1 is SGHDT, CDR2 YYEEEE. This CDR3 has 14 residues.

The chain carries TRBV6-2 or TRBV6-3 and TRBJ2-7; TCRdb proposes TRBD1, but this gene call is untestable without DNA. Germline loops: CDR1 MNHEY, CDR2 SVGEGT. The CDR3 has 15 amino acids. The CDR3: CASSSPGTPDYEQYF.

The rearrangement uses TRBV7-9 and TRBJ2-1; TCRdb selects TRBD1, and the lack of DNA leaves this call unchecked. Germline CDR1 reads SEHNR; CDR2 reads FQNEAQ (reference sequence). The CDR3 loop spans 15 amino acids. CDR3 sequence: CASSLGPDGNNEQFF.

Its frequency marks this clonotype as medium-sized. The V call is TRBV15, the J call TRBJ1-1; as DNA is missing, the TRBD1 call by TCRdb cannot be tested. Germline CDR1 and CDR2: LNHNV and YYDKDF (reference sequence). The CDR3 has 15 amino acids. CDR3 residues: CATSSHQGLNTEAFF.

The gene calls are TRBV20-1 and TRBJ1-2. CDR1 is DFQATT, CDR2 SNEGSKA, per germline (reference sequence). This CDR3 region has 12 residues. This CDR3 is CSAVGGPAGYTF.

This chain joins TRBV13 and TRBJ1-6. CDR1 and CDR2 (germline): PRHDT, FYEKMQ (reference sequence). The CDR3 sequence is 17 residues long. CDR3 protein: CASSLGRQSSYNSPLHF.

The J gene is TRBJ2-3, the V gene TRBV18; with no DNA, the TCRdb D assignment of TRBD1 cannot be verified. This CDR3 is 16 amino acids long. Germline V gene data show CDR1 as KGHSH and CDR2 as LQKENI. CDR3: CASSPGGTFSTDTQYF.

The chain joins TRBV28 to TRBJ2-5; TCRdb proposes TRBD1, but this gene call is untestable without DNA. The germline V gene encodes CDR1 MDHEN and CDR2 SYDVKM. This CDR3 spans 15 amino acids. This chain's CDR3 is CASSLYRDVRSGQYF.

The chain joins TRBV12-3 or TRBV12-4 to TRBJ2-7; the TCRdb D gene call, TRBD1, has no DNA to confirm it. The CDR3 sequence is 13 residues long. The CDR3 reads CASSGQGGGEQYF.

According to its frequency, this clonotype is medium-sized. V usage is TRBV6-5 and J usage is TRBJ2-7; with no DNA, the TCRdb D assignment of TRBD1 cannot be verified. The CDR3 has 14 amino acids. CDR1 and CDR2 from the germline V gene are MNHEY and SVGAGI. CDR3 protein: CASLRGDVSYEQYF.